This T cell receptor beta chain was identified in a study of memory B cells and T cells in multiple sclerosis. Comments on this clone: Its antigen is undetermined.

After stimulus-free culture, autoproliferating CFSE-dim and non-proliferating CFSE-high T cells were sequenced separately. Replicate wells were pooled after approximately 7 days of stimulus-free culture of 5x10^7 CFSE-labeled PBMCs. CFSE at 0.5 uM labeled the PBMCs, which were then cultured unstimulated. Some clones are missing from TCRdb's copy, which holds only in-frame ones; the method was immunoSEQ multiplex PCR. Among around 50,000 clones listed, more than 65% were seen once. The source is a human donor with multiple sclerosis. Input material: PBMCs from blood kept in culture.

CDR3 loop: CASSEDRGVYEQYF. CDR3 coding DNA: TGTGCCAGCAGTGAGGACAGGGGGGTCTACGAGCAGTACTTC. The chain has TRBV9 and TRBJ2-7, with 10 bases fitting TRBD1. The trim removed 5 bases at V and 3 bases at J, leaving 5 bases unmatched. CDR1 is SGDLS, CDR2 YYNGEE, per germline. The CDR3 consists of 14 residues.